The clone carrying this TCR beta chain was seen at least ten times. This specimen comes from a study of Graves' ophthalmopathy and Graves' hyperthyroidism. The study amplified TCR beta CDR3 regions using RNA transcripts. An opening RT-PCR round employed HTBI primers and preceded a second-round multiplex PCR. TCRdb re-derived calls from the multiplex PCR reads in MiXCR, one entry per CDR3 protein. The sample records 400,000 or so distinct CDR3 sequences, just over 15% being singletons. Germline V gene sequence: CDR1 MNHNS, CDR2 SASEGT. This CDR3 has 14 residues. Trimming removed 5 bases at V and 3 bases at J, with 13 bases between.

V and J are TRBV6-1 and TRBJ1-1; D unclear. The receptor was derived from a woman younger than 35 with stable Graves' hyperthyroidism. Sequenced material: peripheral blood. This chain's CDR3 is CASSRDGRDTEAFF. The CDR3 nucleotides read TGTGCCAGCAGTCGGGATGGACGGGACACTGAAGCTTTCTTT.